These 28 T cell receptor beta chains were all obtained from the same sample, sequenced in a study of T cell repertoires in cytomegalovirus infection. Using its own MiXCR run on the reads, TCRdb lists one record per CDR3 protein. The sample includes some 110,000 distinct CDR3 sequences, approximately 30% of them seen just once. The antigens for these receptors are not known. The starting material was CD8+ T cells from cultured PBMCs, obtained from culture after CMV antigen stimulation. The receptors shown here come from a human donor in good health (CMV status not recorded). Some clones in this sample may be carry-over from other donors' samples.

There are a few counts of this clonotype. This chain connects TRBV7-8 to TRBJ2-7; D is unclear. V lost 0 bases to trimming and J lost 6 bases, with 12 bases between them. The germline V gene has CDR1 SGHVS and CDR2 FQNEAQ. The length of the CDR3 is 14 residues. The CDR3: CASSLAGQPGEQYF. Here the CDR3 DNA reads TGTGCCAGCAGCTTAGCGGGCCAACCTGGCGAGCAGTACTTC.

This clonotype has more than one count but fewer than ten. The chain carries TRBV5-1 and TRBJ2-3; 8 bases line up with TRBD1. CDR1 SGHRS and CDR2 YFSETQ come from the germline V gene. The CDR3 has 16 residues. Losses at the gene ends were 3 bases for V and 1 base for J; bases not matched to a gene: 7. The CDR3 is CASSSTGDSGTDTQYF. The CDR3 DNA reads TGCGCCAGCAGCTCGACAGGGGATTCAGGCACAGATACGCAGTATTTT.

This chain uses TRBV20-1 with TRBJ1-1, with D unresolved. Germline assignment: CDR1 DFQATT and CDR2 SNEGSKA (reference sequence). The V gene lost 2 bases and the J gene lost 6 bases, with 13 bases spanning the gap. This CDR3 comprises 13 residues. Here the CDR3 reads CSARSPSDAEAFF. CDR3 bases: TGCAGTGCTAGATCCCCAAGTGACGCTGAAGCTTTCTTT.

This chain joins TRBV20-1 and TRBJ2-5; unclear D gene. V lost 5 bases to trimming and J lost 5 bases, with 15 bases between them. The CDR3 spans 13 residues. Germline lookup yields CDR1 DFQATT and CDR2 SNEGSKA (reference sequence). The CDR3 loop reads CSAGSVSRETQYF. The CDR3 region has the DNA TGCAGTGCTGGCTCGGTTAGTCGGGAGACCCAGTACTTC.

In this sample, this clonotype turned up many times. J is TRBJ2-1 and V is TRBV19; 7 bases map to TRBD1. The CDR3 length is 12 residues. The V gene's germline CDR1 is LNHDA and CDR2 SQIVND (reference sequence). V lost 8 bases to trimming and J lost 4 bases; unmatched junction nucleotides: 2. The DNA for the CDR3 is TGTGCCAGTGCACAGGGGTACAATGAGCAGTTCTTC. This translates into CASAQGYNEQFF.

This clonotype was observed a handful of times. The chain links TRBV7-8 to TRBJ2-4; possibly TRBD1 or TRBD2 for D (6 bases each). From germline, CDR1 is SGHVS and CDR2 FQNEAQ. V was clipped by 2 bases and J by 6 bases, with 20 bases between them. The CDR3 covers 17 residues. The chain's CDR3 is CASSLTVGGHGGNIQYF. CDR3 DNA sequence: TGTGCCAGCAGCTTAACTGTCGGGGGCCACGGCGGAAACATTCAGTACTTC.

This clonotype has more than one count but fewer than ten. The rearrangement uses TRBV7-6 and TRBJ2-2; 12 nucleotides match TRBD2. Germline V gene sequence: CDR1 SGHVS, CDR2 FNYEAQ. Trimming removed 4 bases from V and 1 base from J; junction bases left unmatched: 4. This CDR3 has 17 amino acids. In nucleotides, the CDR3 is TGTGCCAGCAGCTCAGGGGGACTAGCGGGGAACACCGGGGAGCTGTTTTTT. Amino acids: CASSSGGLAGNTGELFF. The full variable domain, in which reference TRBV7-6 and TRBJ2-2 provide the parts outside the CDR3, is GAGVSQSPRYKVTKRGQDVALRCDPISGHVSLYWYRQALGQGPEFLTYFNYEAQQDKSGLPNDRFSAERPEGSISTLTIQRTEQRDSAMYRCASSSGGLAGNTGELFFGEGSRLTVL.

This clonotype was counted ten times or more. The V call is TRBV6-5, the J call TRBJ1-5; D gene unclear. The germline gives CDR1 MNHEY, CDR2 SVGAGI. The CDR3 length is 15 residues. Deletions cut 0 bases from V and 2 bases from J, with 8 bases between. The CDR3 DNA sequence: TGTGCCAGCAGTTACTCGTTGTCAGGCAATCAGCCCCAGCATTTT. Amino acid sequence: CASSYSLSGNQPQHF.

The chain recombines TRBV7-6 with TRBJ1-1; no definite D call. Looked up from germline, CDR1 is SGHVS and CDR2 is FNYEAQ. V lost 0 bases, J lost 11 bases, and 10 bases lay in between. The CDR3 loop spans 12 amino acids. The CDR3 loop reads CASSLAPTGAFF. In DNA, the CDR3 is TGTGCCAGCAGCTTAGCCCCCACCGGGGCTTTCTTT.

There are a few counts of this clonotype. The V and J genes are TRBV7-9 and TRBJ2-3, with a possible D match to TRBD2 (5 bases). V lost 5 bases, J lost 2 bases, and 17 bases lay in between. The CDR3 has 16 residues. In germline, CDR1 is SEHNR, CDR2 FQNEAQ (reference sequence). As DNA, the CDR3 is TGTGCCAGCAGCCAGACTAACACACCTACCACAGATACGCAGTATTTT. Amino acids: CASSQTNTPTTDTQYF. Variable domain in full (rest from reference TRBV7-9 and TRBJ2-3): DTGVSQNPRHKITKRGQNVTFRCDPISEHNRLYWYRQTLGQGPEFLTYFQNEAQLEKSRLLSDRFSAERPKGSFSTLEIQRTEQGDSAMYLCASSQTNTPTTDTQYFGPGTRLTVL.

The chain recombines TRBV7-6 with TRBJ2-3; no reliable D call. The length of the CDR3 is 15 residues. Deletions cut 6 bases from V and 2 bases from J, with 15 bases between. Germline CDR1 is SGHVS and CDR2 is FNYEAQ. DNA for the CDR3: TGTGCCAGCAGACAAGGCGAATATCTCACAGATACGCAGTATTTT. It yields the protein CASRQGEYLTDTQYF.

This clonotype has ten or more counts. V and J are TRBV7-2 and TRBJ2-1; D is undetermined. In germline, CDR1 is SGHTA, CDR2 FQGNSA. The CDR3 totals 16 residues. The V end was cut by 5 bases, the J end by 1 base, with 15 bases between. The CDR3 nucleotides read TGTGCCAGCAGCCTGAGGTACAGCAATTCCTACAATGAGCAGTTCTTC. This codes for CASSLRYSNSYNEQFF.

The rearrangement links TRBV4-1 to TRBJ1-6; D is uncertain. Trimming pared 0 bases from V and 10 bases from J, leaving 10 bases between. Germline CDR1 and CDR2: MGHRA and YSYEKL. This CDR3 region has 14 residues. The DNA for the CDR3 is TGCGCCAGCAGCCAAGATCCGCCGAGGTCACCCCTCCACTTT. It yields the protein CASSQDPPRSPLHF.

This clonotype was detected a few times. This chain connects TRBV7-3 to TRBJ2-5; TRBD1 or TRBD2 may be the D gene (5 bases each). Per the germline V gene, CDR1 is SGHTA and CDR2 is FQGTGA. The CDR3 is 14 residues long. V was cut by 5 bases and J by 7 bases, with 17 bases left in between. This CDR3 is CASSQATVRGTQYF. The CDR3 coding sequence is TGTGCCAGCAGCCAGGCGACAGTCCGGGGGACCCAGTACTTC. Full variable domain (missing parts from reference TRBV7-3 and TRBJ2-5): GAGVSQTPSNKVTEKGKYVELRCDPISGHTALYWYRQSLGQGPEFLIYFQGTGAADDSGLPNDRFFAVRPEGSVSTLKIQRTERGDSAVYLCASSQATVRGTQYFGPGTRLLVL.

The chain links TRBV24-1 to TRBJ2-1; no definite D call. The CDR3 is made up of 15 amino acids. With 0 bases removed from V and 2 bases from J, the gap between germline ends came to 7 bases. CDR1 is KGHDR, CDR2 SFDVKD, per germline. The CDR3 is CATSDLQVPYNEQFF. Here the CDR3 DNA reads TGTGCCACCAGTGATTTGCAGGTCCCCTACAATGAGCAGTTCTTC.

The DNA of the CDR3 is TGCGCCAGCAGCCCCATCACGGGACAAAACCTCCCCACCTACAATGAGCAGTTCTTC. Translated, it gives CASSPITGQNLPTYNEQFF. The chain uses TRBV4-1 and TRBJ2-1; D is possibly TRBD1 (6 bases). V gave up 4 bases and J gave up 2 bases, with 24 bases separating them. Germline CDR1 reads MGHRA; CDR2 reads YSYEKL. CDR3 size: 19 residues.

The CDR3, as DNA: TGTGCCAGCAGTTACTCGGTTTTACTGACAGGTCATTGGAATGAGCAGTTCTTC. It encodes CASSYSVLLTGHWNEQFF. This chain joins TRBV6-5 and TRBJ2-1, with D possibly matching TRBD1 (6 bases). Germline V gene lookup returns CDR1 MNHEY and CDR2 SVGAGI. V lost 0 bases, J lost 7 bases, and 22 bases lay in between. The CDR3 has 18 amino acids.

The rearrangement links TRBV4-1 to TRBJ1-5; 7 nucleotides align to TRBD1. The CDR3 is 15 residues long. Germline CDR1 reads MGHRA; CDR2 reads YSYEKL. V shed 4 bases and J 5 bases; nucleotides not matched to a gene: 8. CDR3 DNA sequence: TGCGCCAGCAGCCCCGGGACAGATGGCCATCAGCCCCAGCATTTT. Encoded protein: CASSPGTDGHQPQHF.

This clonotype was seen a few times. The rearrangement joins TRBV28 to TRBJ2-5, with 8 bases that match TRBD1. Germline-derived CDR1 and CDR2 are MDHEN and SYDVKM. The trim removed 3 bases at V and 4 bases at J, leaving 7 bases unmatched. CDR3 length equals 15 residues. As DNA, the CDR3 is TGTGCCAGCAGTTTCCCGACAGGGGTGGGAGAGACCCAGTACTTC. Encoded protein: CASSFPTGVGETQYF.

The chain uses TRBV6-6 and TRBJ2-2, with 8 bases fitting TRBD2. The trim removed 8 bases at V and 5 bases at J, leaving 10 bases unmatched. CDR3 length equals 15 residues. From germline, CDR1 is MNHNY and CDR2 SVGAGI (reference sequence). CDR3 sequence: CASFAGGPYTGELFF. As DNA, the CDR3 is TGTGCCAGCTTCGCGGGGGGACCTTATACCGGGGAGCTGTTTTTT.

This clonotype is a singleton in its sample. The gene calls are TRBV9 and TRBJ1-2, with 10 bases fitting TRBD1. The germline V gene has CDR1 SGDLS and CDR2 YYNGEE. CDR3 length: 15 residues. V gave up 3 bases and J gave up 4 bases; unmatched junction bases: 6. CDR3 sequence: CASSDDRGLGYGYTF. DNA for the CDR3: TGTGCCAGCAGCGACGACAGGGGGCTCGGCTATGGCTACACCTTC.

The chain links TRBV6-2 or TRBV6-3 to TRBJ2-7; a possible D gene is TRBD2 (6 bases). The CDR3 has 14 amino acids. The germline V gene has CDR1 MNHEY and CDR2 SVGEGT. Trimming shortened V by 8 bases and J by 3 bases, and 17 bases separated the two germline ends. Here the CDR3 DNA reads TGTGCCAGCGCCCCCAGGGACTCAGACTACGAGCAGTACTTC. Translating it yields CASAPRDSDYEQYF.

The rearrangement joins TRBV7-9 to TRBJ2-7, with 9 bases aligning to TRBD1. V dropped 4 bases and J dropped 3; count of bases not matched to a gene: 10. The CDR3 totals 16 residues. Germline V lookup: CDR1 SEHNR, CDR2 FQNEAQ (reference sequence). CDR3 sequence (DNA): TGTGCCAGCAGCTCTACAGGGGGCTTCTTACTCTACGAGCAGTACTTC. Amino acids: CASSSTGGFLLYEQYF.

This clonotype has more than one count but fewer than ten. This CDR3 is CAISEWSGDLGYEQYF. The CDR3 DNA follows: TGTGCCATCAGTGAGTGGTCAGGGGATTTGGGTTACGAGCAGTACTTC. The chain joins TRBV10-3 to TRBJ2-7, with D possibly being TRBD1 (6 bases). The CDR3 is 16 residues long. V was trimmed by 1 base and J by 4 bases, leaving 17 bases between them. Germline CDR1 and CDR2: ENHRY and SYGVKD.

This clonotype was counted a few times. In DNA, the CDR3 is TGTGCCAGTAAGGACCCAGGGTCAAGGAGTCAGCCCCAGCATTTT. Translating gives CASKDPGSRSQPQHF. This chain uses TRBV19 with TRBJ1-5, with D perhaps TRBD1 (5 bases). This CDR3 spans 15 amino acids. Germline loops: CDR1 LNHDA, CDR2 SQIVND (reference sequence). V lost 7 bases and J lost 6, with 19 bases in between.

The chain employs TRBV24-1 and TRBJ2-3, with D possibly matching TRBD2 (6 bases). The V gene lost 2 bases and the J gene lost 2 bases, with 13 bases spanning the gap. Germline V CDR1 and CDR2: KGHDR, SFDVKD. The CDR3 runs 16 residues. DNA for the CDR3: TGTGCCACCAGTGATTCGAGGAGGGAACACACAGATACGCAGTATTTT. This encodes CATSDSRREHTDTQYF.

V usage is TRBV25-1 and J usage is TRBJ1-2, with D hard to call. Deletions cut 8 bases from V and 1 base from J, with 17 bases between. CDR1 and CDR2 from the germline V gene are MGHDK and SYGVNS. The CDR3 consists of 15 residues. The CDR3 sequence: CASQGWVANNYGYTF. The DNA for the CDR3 is TGTGCCAGCCAAGGATGGGTCGCGAATAACTATGGCTACACCTTC.

This clonotype was observed a few times. The rearrangement links TRBV12-3 or TRBV12-4 to TRBJ1-6; weak D call: TRBD1 (6 bases). The CDR3 runs 15 residues. With 2 bases removed from V and 8 bases from J, the gap between germline ends came to 13 bases. The CDR3: CASSLSGAGDSPLHF. CDR3 in DNA: TGTGCCAGCAGTTTATCGGGGGCTGGGGATTCACCCCTCCACTTT.